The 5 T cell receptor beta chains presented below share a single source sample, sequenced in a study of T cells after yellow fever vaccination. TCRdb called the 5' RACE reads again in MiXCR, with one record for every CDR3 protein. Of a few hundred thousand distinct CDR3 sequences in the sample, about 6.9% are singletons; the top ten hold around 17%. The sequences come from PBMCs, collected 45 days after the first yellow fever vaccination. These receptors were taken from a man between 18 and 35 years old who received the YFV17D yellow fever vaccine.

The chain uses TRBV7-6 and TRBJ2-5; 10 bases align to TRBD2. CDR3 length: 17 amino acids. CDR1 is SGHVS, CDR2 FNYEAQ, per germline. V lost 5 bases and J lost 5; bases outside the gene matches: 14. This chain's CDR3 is CASSRDSSGGPEETQYF. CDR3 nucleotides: TGTGCCAGCAGCCGTGACTCTAGCGGGGGTCCGGAGGAGACCCAGTACTTC.

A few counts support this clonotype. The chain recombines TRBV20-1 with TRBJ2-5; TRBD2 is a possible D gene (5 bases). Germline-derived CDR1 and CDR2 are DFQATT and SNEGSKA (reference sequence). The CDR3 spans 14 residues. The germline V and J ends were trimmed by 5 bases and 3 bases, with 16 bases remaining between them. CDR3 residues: CSAWALSVEETQYF. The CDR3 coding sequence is TGCAGTGCTTGGGCCCTTAGCGTAGAAGAGACCCAGTACTTC.

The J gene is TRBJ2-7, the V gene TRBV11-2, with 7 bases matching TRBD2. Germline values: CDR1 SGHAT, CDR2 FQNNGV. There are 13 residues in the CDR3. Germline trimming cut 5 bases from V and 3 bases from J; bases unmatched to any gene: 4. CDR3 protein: CASSPGTNYEQYV. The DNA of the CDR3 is TGTGCCAGCAGCCCCGGGACTAACTACGAGCAGTACGTC.

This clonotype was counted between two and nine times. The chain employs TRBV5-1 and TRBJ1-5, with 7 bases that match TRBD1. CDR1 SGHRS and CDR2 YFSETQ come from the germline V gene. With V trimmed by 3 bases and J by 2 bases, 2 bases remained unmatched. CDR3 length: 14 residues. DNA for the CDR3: TGCGCCAGCAGCTCGGGACAGCGCAATCAGCCCCAGCATTTT. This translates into CASSSGQRNQPQHF. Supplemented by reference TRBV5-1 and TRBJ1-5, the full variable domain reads KAGVTQTPRYLIKTRGQQVTLSCSPISGHRSVSWYQQTPGQGLQFLFEYFSETQRNKGNFPGRFSGRQFSNSRSEMNVSTLELGDSALYLCASSSGQRNQPQHFGDGTRLSIL.

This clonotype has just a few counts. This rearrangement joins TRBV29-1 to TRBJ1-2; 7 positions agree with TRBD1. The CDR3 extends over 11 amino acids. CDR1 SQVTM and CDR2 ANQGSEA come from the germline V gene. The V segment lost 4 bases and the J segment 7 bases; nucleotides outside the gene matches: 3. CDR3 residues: CSVGQGGGYTF. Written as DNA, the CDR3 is TGCAGCGTTGGACAGGGCGGTGGCTACACCTTC.